This T cell receptor beta chain was captured by sequencing in a study of cytomegalovirus exposure and HLA in healthy donors. In the study overall: Within an early data release were 85 million or so unique TCRs drawn from HLA-typed donors. General study points: In vitro work confirmed that three CMV-associated chains recognize CMV antigens. In a later analysis, TCR beta V- and J-gene trimming showed a link to a missense DCLRE1C variant.

As regards this clone: Its specificity is unknown.

The ends were cut back, 6 bases at V and 2 bases at J, with 16 bases in the middle. There are 15 residues in the CDR3. The germline V gene encodes CDR1 MNHNS and CDR2 SASEGT. PCR was performed using 60 Vbeta and 13 Jbeta primers. TCRdb keeps only in-frame clones here, not all; method: immunoSEQ multiplex PCR. The sample holds over 80,000 clones. Sequenced input: PBMCs. The receptor's source is a girl aged 10-17 years in good health and CMV-seropositive. The genes are TRBV6-1 and TRBJ1-1; D perhaps matches TRBD1 (6 bases). As DNA, the CDR3 is TGTGCCAGCAGCCAACACAGGGACACCAACACTGAAGCTTTCTTT. Translating it yields CASSQHRDTNTEAFF.